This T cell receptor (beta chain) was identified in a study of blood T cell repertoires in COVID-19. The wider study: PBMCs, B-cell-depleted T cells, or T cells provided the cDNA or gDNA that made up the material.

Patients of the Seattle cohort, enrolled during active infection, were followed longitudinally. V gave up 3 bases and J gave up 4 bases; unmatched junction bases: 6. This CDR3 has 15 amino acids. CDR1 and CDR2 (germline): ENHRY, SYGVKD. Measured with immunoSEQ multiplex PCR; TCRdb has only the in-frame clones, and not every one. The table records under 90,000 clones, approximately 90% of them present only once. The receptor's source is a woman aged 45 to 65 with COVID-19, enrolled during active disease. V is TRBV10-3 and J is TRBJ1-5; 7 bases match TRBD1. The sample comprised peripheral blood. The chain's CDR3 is CAISESQGKNQPQHF. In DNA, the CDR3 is TGTGCCATCAGTGAATCACAGGGGAAAAATCAGCCCCAGCATTTT.